These 8 T cell receptor beta chains came from one sample sequenced in a study of blood T cell repertoires in COVID-19. Sequenced by immunoSEQ multiplex PCR; TCRdb stores in-frame clones only, minus some. Of about 240,000 clones detected, about 90% appear once; the ten largest clones hold just over 3%. Material: peripheral blood. Source of these receptors: a woman aged 25 to 45 who had recovered from COVID-19.

The CDR3: CASSLIIQGETQYF. The CDR3 coding sequence is TGTGCCAGCAGCTTGATTATCCAGGGTGAGACCCAGTACTTC. The rearrangement joins TRBV5-6 to TRBJ2-5; D might be TRBD1 (5 bases). The V end was cut by 1 base, the J end by 5 bases, with 12 bases between. The germline V gene has CDR1 SGHDT and CDR2 YYEEEE. This CDR3 contains 14 residues.

The chain employs TRBV7-9 and TRBJ2-3; perhaps TRBD2 as D (7 bases). Per germline, CDR1 SEHNR and CDR2 FQNEAQ (reference sequence). The CDR3 is made up of 14 amino acids. V dropped 3 bases and J dropped 6 bases, with 13 bases sitting between them. In DNA, the CDR3 is TGTGCCAGCAGCTTTGAGGGGGGGTCGGATACGCAGTATTTT. It encodes CASSFEGGSDTQYF.

This rearrangement joins TRBV14 to TRBJ1-3, with a weak D call TRBD1 (6 bases). V was cut by 2 bases and J by 3 bases, with 14 bases left in between. The germline CDR1 and CDR2 sequences are SGHDN and FVKESK. The CDR3 sequence is 16 residues long. The CDR3 DNA reads TGTGCCAGCAGCCAACTAACAACAGGGCTTGGAAACACCATATATTTT. It translates to CASSQLTTGLGNTIYF.

With respect to this clone: A junction end diverges from the germline sequence, so it may reflect a read error. This rearrangement joins TRBV29-1 to TRBJ1-2; D is uncertain. The CDR3 contains 10 residues. CDR1 and CDR2 from the germline V gene are SQVTM and ANQGSEA. CDR3 coding DNA: TGCAGCGTTAATCCGGGAAGCCTTGCCTTC. Translating gives CSVNPGSLAF.

The sample holds many counts of this clone. This chain uses TRBV7-9 with TRBJ1-6; no reliable D call. The CDR3 extends over 13 amino acids. Germline CDR1 reads SEHNR; CDR2 reads FQNEAQ (reference sequence). Trimming took 1 base from V and 8 from J, leaving 6 bases between them. Here the CDR3 reads CASSLVSDSPLHF. In DNA, the CDR3 is TGTGCCAGCAGCTTAGTTTCCGATTCACCCCTCCACTTT.

This clone was seen just once. The V gene is TRBV27, the J gene TRBJ2-1; TRBD1 matches at 9 bases. This CDR3 is built from 18 residues. Trimming took 6 bases from V and 1 from J; bases not matched to a gene: 13. Germline CDR1 and CDR2: MNHEY and SMNVEV (reference sequence). CDR3 in amino acids: CASSLGGPGQGSYNEQFF. Here the CDR3 DNA reads TGTGCCAGCAGCCTCGGAGGGCCGGGACAGGGTTCCTACAATGAGCAGTTCTTC.

The V call is TRBV9, the J call TRBJ2-7, with TRBD2 as a possible D gene (6 bases). Trimming removed 0 bases at V and 6 bases at J, with 16 bases between. Germline V gene lookup returns CDR1 SGDLS and CDR2 YYNGEE. This CDR3 has 15 residues. CDR3 DNA: TGTGCCAGCAGCGTAGATGGCGGGTTGGGGGGCGAGCAGTACTTC. This gives the protein CASSVDGGLGGEQYF.

This chain links TRBV9 with TRBJ2-2, with D perhaps TRBD2 (6 bases). V was shortened by 1 base and J by 3 bases, with 10 bases between the two germline ends. This CDR3 comprises 15 residues. CDR1 SGDLS and CDR2 YYNGEE come from the germline V gene. CDR3 sequence reads: CASSVSGGYTGELFF. The DNA for the CDR3 is TGTGCCAGCAGCGTATCTGGGGGGTACACCGGGGAGCTGTTTTTT.